The clone carrying this T cell receptor beta chain was found many times. What it binds is unknown. This specimen belongs to a study of breast tumors, draining lymph nodes, adjacent tissues. Notes on the study in general: The lymph node origin of tumor T cells was framed as consistent with a hypothesis, not demonstrated.

One entry per CDR3 protein results from TCRdb running MiXCR on the multiplex PCR reads. The table includes about 200,000 distinct CDR3 sequences, 31% detected once. Breast cancer patients provided tissue from their axillary draining lymph nodes. Germline V gives CDR1 SGHTA, CDR2 FQGNSA. The CDR3 has 16 amino acids. The J segment lost 2 bases and the V segment lost 5 bases, leaving 8 bases of the junction unmatched. Material for sequencing was axillary lymph node tissue. This sequence was found in a female donor with breast cancer. Some clones in this sample may be carry-over from other donors' samples. The rearrangement uses TRBV7-2 and TRBJ2-3, with 9 bases lining up with TRBD2. This CDR3 reads CASSKGTSYITDTQYF. The CDR3 region has the DNA TGTGCCAGCAGCAAGGGGACTAGCTATATCACAGATACGCAGTATTTT.